The next 26 T cell receptor beta chains were all read from a single sample in a study of control samples from healthy donors and cancer patients. Clones were sequenced by immunoSEQ multiplex PCR, and TCRdb holds only the in-frame ones, with some missing. The top ten hold 2.9% of the sample, which has about 69,000 clones, roughly 82% seen once. Sample: PBMCs. These receptors came from a woman in her forties or fifties with lung cancer.

The chain joins TRBV7-9 to TRBJ1-2; D gene uncertain. This CDR3 comprises 14 residues. Germline CDR1 reads SEHNR; CDR2 reads FQNEAQ (reference sequence). The V end was cut by 1 base, the J end by 0 bases, with 6 bases between. CDR3 protein: CASSLGGTNYGYTF. CDR3 bases: TGTGCCAGCAGCTTAGGGGGAACTAACTATGGCTACACCTTC.

This clone showed up just a few times. The J gene is TRBJ2-3, the V gene TRBV30; 7 positions agree with TRBD2. Germline V CDR1 and CDR2: GTSNPN, SVGIG (reference sequence). V lost 0 bases and J lost 5; bases outside the gene matches: 11. The CDR3 loop spans 16 amino acids. In DNA, the CDR3 is TGTGCCTGGAGTGTACAGCGGGGTCGAGCGGAAGATACGCAGTATTTT. This translates into CAWSVQRGRAEDTQYF.

The chain uses TRBV19 and TRBJ2-1, with a possible D match to TRBD1 (5 bases). This CDR3 comprises 16 residues. Trimming left V 7 bases short and J 1 base short, with 17 bases between. The germline V gene encodes CDR1 LNHDA and CDR2 SQIVND (reference sequence). In nucleotides, the CDR3 is TGTGCCAGTAACCCTAACCAAGGGGAATCCTACAATGAGCAGTTCTTC. It translates to CASNPNQGESYNEQFF.

This sequence joins TRBV14 and TRBJ1-6; 9 nucleotides align to TRBD1. The germline CDR1 and CDR2 sequences are SGHDN and FVKESK. Trimming at V came to 1 base and at J to 8 bases, leaving 3 bases not matched to a gene. This CDR3 spans 15 amino acids. CDR3 sequence reads: CASSQGGTGYSPLHF. For the CDR3, the DNA is TGTGCCAGCAGCCAAGGAGGGACAGGGTATTCACCCCTCCACTTT.

This sequence joins TRBV18 and TRBJ1-1, with a possible D match to TRBD1 (6 bases). This CDR3 has 14 residues. V lost 1 base to trimming and J lost 4 bases, with 10 bases between them. CDR1 is KGHSH and CDR2 is LQKENI in the germline V gene. The CDR3, as DNA: TGTGCCAGCTCACCACAGGGGGAGAGCACTGAAGCTTTCTTT. Protein sequence: CASSPQGESTEAFF.

This clone has only a few counts. The chain uses TRBV6-5 and TRBJ1-1; the D is unclear. CDR1 is MNHEY, CDR2 SVGAGI, per germline. V lost 6 bases and J lost 11, with 13 bases in between. This CDR3 contains 11 residues. The CDR3: CASRDGVVAFF. The CDR3 DNA reads TGTGCCAGCAGAGACGGAGTAGTTGCTTTCTTT.

V usage is TRBV28 and J usage is TRBJ1-2, with TRBD1 matching 8 bases. The CDR3 sequence is 17 residues long. V shed 2 bases, J shed 7 bases, and the junction held 15 bases outside the gene matches. The germline V gene has CDR1 MDHEN and CDR2 SYDVKM. The CDR3 DNA sequence: TGTGCCAGCAGTTTAGTAGGGACCGGGACAGGTTTTAGTGGCTACACCTTC. This translates into CASSLVGTGTGFSGYTF.

The J gene is TRBJ2-7, the V gene TRBV7-2; no clear D. Trimming pared 4 bases from V and 4 bases from J, leaving 5 bases between. This CDR3 spans 11 amino acids. Per germline, CDR1 SGHTA and CDR2 FQGNSA. As DNA, the CDR3 is TGTGCCAGCAGCTACGCATACGAGCAGTACTTC. Protein: CASSYAYEQYF.

The chain has TRBV18 and TRBJ1-2; TRBD1 matches at 9 bases. The V segment lost 3 bases and the J segment 7 bases; nucleotides outside the gene matches: 6. The CDR3 has 14 residues. Germline CDR1 and CDR2: KGHSH and LQKENI. CDR3 protein: CASSPSGTGTGYTF. In nucleotides, the CDR3 is TGTGCCAGCTCACCTTCCGGGACAGGGACTGGCTACACCTTC.

The chain carries TRBV23-1 and TRBJ2-6, with no clear D. TRBV23-1 is an ORF; its function is uncertain. This CDR3 is 18 amino acids long. Trimming left V 5 bases short and J 0 bases short, with 17 bases between. CDR3: CASSRGRNQSSGANVLTF. The CDR3 DNA is TGCGCCAGCAGTAGAGGTCGGAACCAGAGCTCTGGGGCCAACGTCCTGACTTTC.

The rearrangement links TRBV19 to TRBJ1-5; no firm D call. Trimming left V 4 bases short and J 5 bases short, with 6 bases between. CDR3 length: 12 amino acids. The V gene's germline CDR1 is LNHDA and CDR2 SQIVND (reference sequence). CDR3 in amino acids: CASSNRDQPQHF. CDR3 nucleotides: TGTGCCAGTAGTAACCGGGATCAGCCCCAGCATTTT.

This clone appeared a few times. The chain uses TRBV27 and TRBJ1-2; the D gene is possibly TRBD1 (5 bases). From germline, CDR1 is MNHEY and CDR2 SMNVEV (reference sequence). The CDR3 spans 14 residues. The V end was cut by 6 bases, the J end by 7 bases, with 18 bases between. The CDR3 protein is CASRQLGTLGGYTF. The DNA of the CDR3 is TGTGCCAGCAGGCAGTTAGGGACCCTGGGTGGCTACACCTTC.

This clone was counted once. The chain recombines TRBV30 with TRBJ1-4, with TRBD1 matching over 8 bases. J was trimmed by 10 bases and V by 4 bases; bases with no gene match: 11. The CDR3 is made up of 14 amino acids. Germline-derived CDR1 and CDR2 are GTSNPN and SVGIG (reference sequence). CDR3 sequence reads: CAWNARQGAGKLFF. CDR3 in DNA: TGTGCCTGGAACGCCCGCCAGGGGGCTGGAAAACTGTTTTTT.

The chain employs TRBV10-3 and TRBJ2-7, with TRBD1 as a possible D gene (6 bases). This CDR3 spans 13 amino acids. Trimming took off 9 bases at V and 0 bases at J, with 12 bases between the two ends. CDR1 is ENHRY, CDR2 SYGVKD, per germline. This CDR3 reads CAILDSSSYEQYF. The DNA of the CDR3 is TGTGCCATTTTGGACAGTAGCTCCTACGAGCAGTACTTC.

This chain links TRBV10-3 with TRBJ1-1; TRBD1 matches 9 bases. Losses at the gene ends were 6 bases for V and 3 bases for J; bases not matched to a gene: 2. The CDR3 has 13 amino acids. Germline values: CDR1 ENHRY, CDR2 SYGVKD. CDR3 in amino acids: CAIRRQGDTEAFF. In nucleotides, the CDR3 is TGTGCCATCAGAAGACAGGGGGACACTGAAGCTTTCTTT.

The gene calls are TRBV6-5 and TRBJ1-2, with TRBD1 matching 10 bases. The ends lost 4 bases at V and 6 bases at J; junction bases unmatched: 8. The CDR3 has 15 amino acids. CDR1 and CDR2 from the germline V gene are MNHEY and SVGAGI. CDR3 in DNA: TGTGCCAGCAGTTCACGGGACAGGGGCCAACATGGCTACACCTTC. Amino acid sequence: CASSSRDRGQHGYTF.

This chain joins TRBV5-5 and TRBJ1-1; no clear D gene. The germline V and J ends were trimmed by 1 base and 1 base, with 8 bases remaining between them. The CDR3 loop spans 14 amino acids. Germline V gene data show CDR1 as SGHKS and CDR2 as YYEKEE (reference sequence). The CDR3 reads CASSLRQGNTEAFF. The CDR3 DNA reads as TGTGCCAGCAGCTTGCGACAAGGGAACACTGAAGCTTTCTTT.

This chain uses TRBV6-2 or TRBV6-3 with TRBJ1-5, with a possible D match to TRBD1 (6 bases). The CDR3 covers 21 residues. The germline V gene has CDR1 MNHEY and CDR2 SVGEGT. V was clipped by 5 bases and J by 2 bases, with 31 bases between them. CDR3 amino acids: CASSHSEIQGEGSFGNQPQHF. DNA of the CDR3: TGTGCCAGCAGTCATAGTGAGATACAGGGAGAAGGGTCTTTTGGCAATCAGCCCCAGCATTTT.

The rearrangement links TRBV5-5 to TRBJ2-7; D call uncertain. The V and J ends lost 4 bases and 5 bases respectively, with 13 bases between them. The germline V gene has CDR1 SGHKS and CDR2 YYEKEE (reference sequence). The CDR3 sequence is 13 residues long. The DNA for the CDR3 is TGTGCCAGCAGCCCAGCATCTCACAACGAGCAGTACTTC. Translated: CASSPASHNEQYF. Drawing the rest from reference TRBV5-5 and TRBJ2-7, the complete variable domain is DAGVTQSPTHLIKTRGQQVTLRCSPISGHKSVSWYQQVLGQGPQFIFQYYEKEERGRGNFPDRFSARQFPNYSSELNVNALLLGDSALYLCASSPASHNEQYFGPGTRLTVT.

The V call is TRBV9, the J call TRBJ2-5, with a weak D call TRBD2 (7 bases). The CDR3 spans 15 residues. V gave up 3 bases and J gave up 1 base, with 13 bases separating them. Germline V gene data show CDR1 as SGDLS and CDR2 as YYNGEE. In DNA, the CDR3 is TGTGCCAGCAGCGAGAGGGGGGGAAGCCAAGAGACCCAGTACTTC. Its translation is CASSERGGSQETQYF.

The J gene is TRBJ1-5, the V gene TRBV10-3, with a weak D call TRBD1 (6 bases). CDR3 length: 15 amino acids. V was cut by 2 bases and J by 0 bases, with 8 bases left in between. The germline V gene encodes CDR1 ENHRY and CDR2 SYGVKD. This CDR3 is CAISERGDSNQPQHF. The CDR3, as DNA: TGTGCCATCAGTGAGAGGGGGGATAGCAATCAGCCCCAGCATTTT.

The V call is TRBV30, the J call TRBJ1-5, with TRBD1 as a possible D gene (6 bases). The V gene lost 3 bases and the J gene lost 7 bases, with 16 bases spanning the gap. Germline-derived CDR1 and CDR2 are GTSNPN and SVGIG (reference sequence). The CDR3 is made up of 14 amino acids. CDR3 region: CAWSLDSFGQPQHF. The DNA of the CDR3 is TGTGCCTGGAGCCTGGACAGCTTCGGGCAGCCCCAGCATTTT.

The V and J genes are TRBV19 and TRBJ2-7; TRBD1 or TRBD2 may be the D gene (5 bases each). The germline CDR1 and CDR2 sequences are LNHDA and SQIVND (reference sequence). Trimming removed 4 bases at V and 6 bases at J, with 13 bases between. This CDR3 comprises 13 residues. CDR3 loop: CASSTTRGAEQYF. The CDR3 DNA sequence: TGTGCCAGTAGTACCACAAGGGGAGCCGAGCAGTACTTC.

This clone has a handful of counts. V and J are TRBV7-2 and TRBJ1-6, with D perhaps matching TRBD1 (5 bases). The V and J ends lost 4 bases and 17 bases respectively, with 18 bases between them. The CDR3 is 13 amino acids. The germline V gene encodes CDR1 SGHTA and CDR2 FQGNSA. In nucleotides, the CDR3 is TGTGCCAGCAGCTCCAGGGCCGCAGGCGGTGTCCACTTT. It translates to CASSSRAAGGVHF.

V and J are TRBV2 and TRBJ2-4; TRBD1 matches 9 bases. The CDR3 runs to 16 residues. CDR1 and CDR2 from the germline V gene are SNHLY and FYNNEI. V lost 7 bases and J lost 0; bases outside the gene matches: 7. In nucleotides, the CDR3 is TGTGCCAGCACTCCGGGACAGGGAATAGCCAAAAACATTCAGTACTTC. Protein product: CASTPGQGIAKNIQYF. Drawing the rest from reference TRBV2 and TRBJ2-4, the complete variable domain is EPEVTQTPSHQVTQMGQEVILRCVPISNHLYFYWYRQILGQKVEFLVSFYNNEISEKSEIFDDQFSVERPDGSNFTLKIRSTKLEDSAMYFCASTPGQGIAKNIQYFGAGTRLSVL.

This clone has just one count. The chain uses TRBV19 and TRBJ2-7, with TRBD1 matching over 8 bases. The germline V gene encodes CDR1 LNHDA and CDR2 SQIVND (reference sequence). This CDR3 spans 15 amino acids. V was clipped by 2 bases and J by 1 base; unmatched bases: 4. The CDR3 DNA is TGTGCCAGTAGTATATGGCAGGGGGCGTCCTACGAGCAGTACTTC. Translated, it gives CASSIWQGASYEQYF.